What follows describes a single TCR beta chain. Germline and junction disagree at one end, which may indicate a read error. The sample originates from a study of OX40 agonist ivuxolimab in advanced cancers. Across the whole study: It was permissible to have had prior anti-PD-1, anti-PD-L1 or anti-CTLA-4 therapy, and about 40% had some.

The CDR3 runs 14 residues. CDR1 is SSHAT and CDR2 is FNYEAQ in the germline V gene (reference sequence). The assay was immunoSEQ multiplex PCR, and TCRdb's table has in-frame clones only and misses some. The sample carries tens of thousands of clones, around 85% recorded once. The clonotype was recovered from an adult with an advanced solid tumor such as melanoma, head and neck, liver or kidney cancer. V and J are TRBV7-7 and TRBJ1-1, with D possibly TRBD1 on 5 matching bases. The sequencing used CD4+ or CD8+ T cells sorted from blood, collected in a trial of the OX40 agonist ivuxolimab. In nucleotides, the CDR3 is TGTGCTAGCAGCCAGGGACCGGGCGACACTGAAGCTTTCTTT. Its protein is CASSQGPGDTEAFF.